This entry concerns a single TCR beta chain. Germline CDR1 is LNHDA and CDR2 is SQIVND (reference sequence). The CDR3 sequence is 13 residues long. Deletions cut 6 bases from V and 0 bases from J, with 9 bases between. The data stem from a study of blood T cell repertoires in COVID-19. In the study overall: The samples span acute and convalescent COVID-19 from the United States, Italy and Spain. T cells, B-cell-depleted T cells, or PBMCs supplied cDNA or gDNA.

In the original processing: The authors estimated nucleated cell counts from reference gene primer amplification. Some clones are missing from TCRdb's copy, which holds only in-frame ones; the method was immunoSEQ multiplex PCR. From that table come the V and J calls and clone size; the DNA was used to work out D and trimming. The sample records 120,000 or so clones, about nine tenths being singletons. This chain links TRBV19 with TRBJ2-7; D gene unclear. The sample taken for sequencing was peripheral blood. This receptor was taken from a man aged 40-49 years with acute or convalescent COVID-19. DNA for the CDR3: TGTGCCAGTAGGCAGGCCAACTCCTACGAGCAGTACTTC. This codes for CASRQANSYEQYF.